This section outlines one T cell receptor beta chain sequence together with its context. This CDR3 is 13 amino acids long. CDR1 and CDR2 (germline): MNHEY, SMNVEV (reference sequence). V trimming: 6 bases; J trimming: 6 bases; junction bases outside the gene matches: 4. The data stem from a study of blood T cell repertoires in COVID-19. Sequencing was performed with immunoSEQ multiplex PCR; in TCRdb, only in-frame clones are kept and a portion is missing. The table includes 130,000 or so clones, more than 70% detected once. The material sequenced was peripheral blood. This receptor was obtained from a human donor in a cohort sampled during active COVID-19. The chain is built from TRBV27 and TRBJ2-7, with 11 bases aligning to TRBD1. The CDR3 DNA reads as TGTGCCAGCAGGTGGACAGGGGGCAGCGAGCAGTACTTC. The encoded protein is CASRWTGGSEQYF.